The text below deals with one T cell receptor (beta chain). The antigen is not known. This record comes from a study of T cell responses to AZD1222 COVID-19 vaccine. Across the study: Analysis merged second doses at about 4 or about 12 weeks. Study-wide results and limits: Only a handful of AZD1222 recipients, more than five in all, had baseline seropositivity. White British people made up most donors, females outnumbered males, and clonal diversity was possibly underestimated. Distributed over spike, vaccine-associated CD4 TCRs predominated at 160-218 and 743-854.

CDR1 and CDR2 (germline): KGHDR, SFDVKD. The CDR3 covers 16 residues. The V segment lost 1 base and the J segment 7 bases; nucleotides outside the gene matches: 6. Clones were sequenced by immunoSEQ multiplex PCR, and TCRdb holds only the in-frame ones, with some missing. The sample shows roughly 76,000 clones, roughly 88% of them seen only once. The sequencing used peripheral blood, collected on day 0 of AZD1222 vaccination. The sequence came from an adult in good health. V usage is TRBV24-1 and J usage is TRBJ1-6, with 7 bases identical to TRBD1. CDR3 protein: CATSDFWDSQNSPLHF. The CDR3 DNA sequence: TGTGCCACCAGTGATTTCTGGGACAGCCAAAATTCACCCCTCCACTTT.